The next 11 T cell receptor beta chains were all read from a single sample in a study of T cells in narcolepsy. The data were produced by immunoSEQ multiplex PCR, yet TCRdb's version contains in-frame clones alone and is incomplete. Of some 30,000 clones in the sample, 80% to 90% are singletons; the top ten hold around 0.92%. The sequenced sample was memory (CD45RA-) CD4+ T cells from blood. Receptor source: a human donor in good health.

The rearrangement links TRBV28 to TRBJ2-7, with TRBD2 matching 8 bases. The J segment lost 3 bases and the V segment lost 6 bases, leaving 7 bases of the junction unmatched. Germline V gene sequence: CDR1 MDHEN, CDR2 SYDVKM. The CDR3 covers 14 residues. The CDR3 sequence is CASRPSGPIYEQYF. Here the CDR3 DNA reads TGTGCCAGCAGGCCTAGCGGGCCTATCTACGAGCAGTACTTC.

The J gene is TRBJ2-5, the V gene TRBV11-2, with D perhaps matching TRBD2 (5 bases). This CDR3 contains 14 residues. The V end lost 1 base, the J end lost 4 bases, and 10 bases lay between the germline ends. Germline lookup yields CDR1 SGHAT and CDR2 FQNNGV. Written as DNA, the CDR3 is TGTGCCAGCAGCTTAGTGCTAGCAGGAGAGACCCAGTACTTC. Translated, it gives CASSLVLAGETQYF.

This rearrangement joins TRBV19 to TRBJ1-6; D gene uncertain. V was shortened by 11 bases and J by 5 bases, with 19 bases between the two germline ends. Germline CDR1 reads LNHDA; CDR2 reads SQIVND (reference sequence). CDR3 length: 15 amino acids. CDR3 in amino acids: CASQTKGFDNSPLHF. CDR3 DNA: TGTGCCTCGCAGACGAAGGGCTTCGATAATTCACCCCTCCACTTT.

The rearrangement uses TRBV2 and TRBJ1-2; 10 bases align to TRBD1. The ends lost 6 bases at V and 5 bases at J; junction bases unmatched: 9. The germline CDR1 and CDR2 sequences are SNHLY and FYNNEI. CDR3 length: 15 residues. The CDR3 bases are TGTGCCAGCAGGGACAGGGGGTCCACCACGTATGGCTACACCTTC. Protein product: CASRDRGSTTYGYTF. Supplemented by reference TRBV2 and TRBJ1-2, the full variable domain reads EPEVTQTPSHQVTQMGQEVILRCVPISNHLYFYWYRQILGQKVEFLVSFYNNEISEKSEIFDDQFSVERPDGSNFTLKIRSTKLEDSAMYFCASRDRGSTTYGYTFGSGTRLTVV.

The chain couples TRBV29-1 to TRBJ2-1, with 13 bases identical to TRBD2. Trimming removed 7 bases from V and 0 bases from J; junction bases left unmatched: 3. Germline-derived CDR1 and CDR2 are SQVTM and ANQGSEA. The CDR3 is 15 residues long. The DNA of the CDR3 is TGCAGCGGTCGGACTAGCGGGAGCTCCTACAATGAGCAGTTCTTC. Protein product: CSGRTSGSSYNEQFF.

The chain links TRBV28 to TRBJ1-2; D gene uncertain. CDR3 length equals 14 residues. Trimming took off 4 bases at V and 4 bases at J, with 13 bases between the two ends. Germline V CDR1 and CDR2: MDHEN, SYDVKM. The CDR3 loop reads CASSSTGLGYGYTF. CDR3 DNA: TGTGCCAGCAGTTCTACCGGGCTGGGCTATGGCTACACCTTC.

The rearrangement uses TRBV2 and TRBJ1-4, with D possibly being TRBD1 (5 bases). The CDR3 length is 13 residues. The germline V and J ends were trimmed by 5 bases and 8 bases, with 12 bases remaining between them. Germline CDR1 is SNHLY and CDR2 is FYNNEI. CDR3 protein: CASSPRAGEKLFF. The CDR3 nucleotides read TGTGCCAGCAGTCCCAGGGCAGGAGAAAAACTGTTTTTT.

The chain recombines TRBV6-5 with TRBJ2-1, with 9 bases that match TRBD2. The trim removed 7 bases at V and 8 bases at J, leaving 12 bases unmatched. Germline V gives CDR1 MNHEY, CDR2 SVGAGI. This CDR3 comprises 15 residues. The CDR3 region is CASKGGLAAGDEQFF. DNA of the CDR3: TGTGCCAGCAAAGGGGGACTAGCTGCTGGGGATGAGCAGTTCTTC.

The chain is built from TRBV6-1 and TRBJ1-4; maybe TRBD1 (6 bases). CDR3 length equals 13 residues. Germline V gene lookup returns CDR1 MNHNS and CDR2 SASEGT. Trimming took 3 bases from V and 8 from J, leaving 10 bases between them. CDR3 protein: CASSEGQGEKLFF. The CDR3 nucleotides are TGTGCCAGCAGTGAGGGGCAGGGGGAAAAACTGTTTTTT.

The V gene is TRBV19, the J gene TRBJ1-3; 7 nucleotides line up with TRBD1. This CDR3 comprises 16 residues. Trimming cost V 6 bases and J 0 bases; bases outside gene matches: 8. Germline CDR1 LNHDA, CDR2 SQIVND (reference sequence). The CDR3 DNA reads TGTGCCAGTAGAACCCGGGACAGAGTCTCTGGAAACACCATATATTTT. This translates into CASRTRDRVSGNTIYF.

This clone was counted a single time. Other DNA sequences of this sample code for an identical CDR3. CDR3 region: CASAMDRASNQPQHF. For the CDR3, the DNA is TGTGCTAGTGCCATGGACCGAGCTTCGAATCAGCCCCAGCATTTT. This rearrangement joins TRBV12-5 to TRBJ1-5; D is unclear. Trimming shortened V by 7 bases and J by 4 bases, and 17 bases separated the two germline ends. This CDR3 is 15 amino acids long. Germline V CDR1 and CDR2: LGHNT, FRNRAP. Supplemented by reference TRBV12-5 and TRBJ1-5, the full variable domain reads DARVTQTPRHKVTEMGQEVTMRCQPILGHNTVFWYRQTMMQGLELLAYFRNRAPLDDSGMPKDRFSAEMPDATLATLKIQPSEPRDSAVYFCASAMDRASNQPQHFGDGTRLSIL.